The following is a T cell receptor (beta chain) sequence with its context. This specimen comes from a study of blood T cell repertoires in COVID-19. About the research overall: PBMCs, B-cell-depleted T cells, or T cells were the source of the cDNA or gDNA that made up the material.

The CDR3 is 13 residues long. V was pared by 7 bases and J by 6 bases, with 12 bases between. In germline, CDR1 is MGHDK, CDR2 SYGVNS. In the original analysis: Reference gene primers were amplified, and this amplification served to estimate nucleated cell counts. Profiling relied on immunoSEQ multiplex PCR, and the TCRdb table lists in-frame clones only, not all of them. For V, J and clone size, that table is used; D and trimming come from the DNA. The sample includes around 200,000 clones, approximately 91% of them seen just once. V and J are TRBV25-1 and TRBJ1-4, with a tentative D call TRBD1 (5 bases). The sample consisted of peripheral blood. The TCR sequence derives from a man between 40 and 49 years old with acute or convalescent COVID-19. This CDR3 reads CASMGWGDEKLFF. The CDR3 DNA reads as TGTGCCAGCATGGGATGGGGGGATGAAAAACTGTTTTTT.